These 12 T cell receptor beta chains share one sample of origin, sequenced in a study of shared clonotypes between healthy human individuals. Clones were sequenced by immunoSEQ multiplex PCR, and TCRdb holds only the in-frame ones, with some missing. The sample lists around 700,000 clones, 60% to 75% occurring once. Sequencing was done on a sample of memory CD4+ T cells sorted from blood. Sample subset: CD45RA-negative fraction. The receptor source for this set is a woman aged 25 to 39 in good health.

The chain's CDR3 is CASSSPPGGRGGHTEAFF. For the CDR3, the DNA is TGTGCCAGCAGCTCCCCCCCGGGAGGGAGGGGTGGACACACTGAAGCTTTCTTT. This sequence joins TRBV5-4 and TRBJ1-1, with TRBD1 as a possible D gene (5 bases). V was shortened by 3 bases and J by 3 bases, with 24 bases between the two germline ends. The CDR3 totals 18 residues. Germline V lookup: CDR1 SGHNT, CDR2 YYREEE (reference sequence).

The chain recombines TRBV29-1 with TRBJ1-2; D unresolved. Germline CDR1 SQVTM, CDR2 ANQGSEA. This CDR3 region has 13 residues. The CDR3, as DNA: TGCACCCCCTCCGGCCCCCCTAACTATGGCTACACCTTC. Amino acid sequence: CTPSGPPNYGYTF. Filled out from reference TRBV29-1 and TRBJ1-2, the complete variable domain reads SAVISQKPSRDICQRGTSLTIQCQVDSQVTMMFWYRQQPGQSLTLIATANQGSEATYESGFVIDKFPISRPNLTFSTLTVSNMSPEDSSIYLCTPSGPPNYGYTFGSGTRLTVV.

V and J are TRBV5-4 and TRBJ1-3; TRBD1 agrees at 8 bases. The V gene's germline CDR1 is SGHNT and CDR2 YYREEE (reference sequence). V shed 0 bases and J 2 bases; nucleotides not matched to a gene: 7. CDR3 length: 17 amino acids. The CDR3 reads CASSLVAGGSPGNTIYF. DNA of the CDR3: TGTGCCAGCAGCTTGGTTGCAGGGGGCTCCCCTGGAAACACCATATATTTT.

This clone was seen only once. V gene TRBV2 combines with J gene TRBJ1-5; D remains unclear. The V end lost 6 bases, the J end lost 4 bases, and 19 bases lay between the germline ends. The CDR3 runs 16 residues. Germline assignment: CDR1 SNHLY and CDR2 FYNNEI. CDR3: CASRLANRRANQPQHF. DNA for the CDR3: TGTGCCAGCAGACTTGCGAATCGTAGGGCGAATCAGCCCCAGCATTTT.

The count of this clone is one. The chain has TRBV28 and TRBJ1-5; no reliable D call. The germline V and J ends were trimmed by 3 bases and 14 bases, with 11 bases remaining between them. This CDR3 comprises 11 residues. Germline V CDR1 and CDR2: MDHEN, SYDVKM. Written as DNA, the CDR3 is TGTGCCAGCAGTTTGGCCAGGCGTAAGCATTTT. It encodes CASSLARRKHF.

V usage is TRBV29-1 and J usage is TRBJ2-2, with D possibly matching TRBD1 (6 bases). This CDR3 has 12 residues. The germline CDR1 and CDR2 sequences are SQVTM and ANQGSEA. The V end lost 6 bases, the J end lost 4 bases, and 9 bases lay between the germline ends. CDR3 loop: CSVQGPTGELFF. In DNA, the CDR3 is TGCAGCGTACAGGGACCCACCGGGGAGCTGTTTTTT.

CDR3 nucleotides: TGTGCCAGCAGCTGGGACAGCAACACTGAAGCTTTCTTT. It yields the protein CASSWDSNTEAFF. The chain joins TRBV7-3 to TRBJ1-1, with 7 bases that match TRBD1. The CDR3 has 13 amino acids. V was pared by 4 bases and J by 2 bases, with 1 base of the junction left unmatched. Germline V gene lookup returns CDR1 SGHTA and CDR2 FQGTGA.

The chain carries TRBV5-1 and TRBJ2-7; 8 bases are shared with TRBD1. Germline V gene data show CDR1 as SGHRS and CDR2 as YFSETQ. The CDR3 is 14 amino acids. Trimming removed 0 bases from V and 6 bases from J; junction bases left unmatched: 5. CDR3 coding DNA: TGCGCCAGCAGCTTGGAAGGACAGGGTACCGAGCAGTACTTC. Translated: CASSLEGQGTEQYF.

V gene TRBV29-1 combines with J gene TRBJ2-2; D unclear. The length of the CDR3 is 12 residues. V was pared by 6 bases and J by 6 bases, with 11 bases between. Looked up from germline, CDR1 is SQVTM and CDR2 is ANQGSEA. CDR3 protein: CSVPSYSGELFF. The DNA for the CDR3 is TGCAGCGTCCCCAGTTATTCCGGGGAGCTGTTTTTT.

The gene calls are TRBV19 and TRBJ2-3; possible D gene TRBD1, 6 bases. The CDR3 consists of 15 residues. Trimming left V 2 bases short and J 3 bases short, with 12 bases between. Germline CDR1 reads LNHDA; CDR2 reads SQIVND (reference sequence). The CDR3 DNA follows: TGTGCCAGTAGTATACAGGGGAGTCCGACAGATACGCAGTATTTT. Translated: CASSIQGSPTDTQYF.

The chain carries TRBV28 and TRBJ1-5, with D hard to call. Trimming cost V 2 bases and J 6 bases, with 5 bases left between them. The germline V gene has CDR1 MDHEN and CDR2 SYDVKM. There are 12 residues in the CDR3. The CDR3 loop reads CASSLVTQPQHF. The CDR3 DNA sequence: TGTGCCAGCAGTTTAGTTACTCAGCCCCAGCATTTT. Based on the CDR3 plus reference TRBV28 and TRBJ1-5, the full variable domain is DVKVTQSSRYLVKRTGEKVFLECVQDMDHENMFWYRQDPGLGLRLIYFSYDVKMKEKGDIPEGYSVSREKKERFSLILESASTNQTSMYLCASSLVTQPQHFGDGTRLSIL.

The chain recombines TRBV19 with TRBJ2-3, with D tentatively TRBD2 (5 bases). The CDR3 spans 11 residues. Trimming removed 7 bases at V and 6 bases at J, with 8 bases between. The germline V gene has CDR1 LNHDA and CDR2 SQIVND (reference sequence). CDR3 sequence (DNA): TGTGCCAGTAAAAGCGGCGATACGCAGTATTTT. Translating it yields CASKSGDTQYF.